This T cell receptor (beta chain) came from a study of blood T cell repertoires in COVID-19. Study as a whole: Sources were T cells, B-cell-depleted T cells, or PBMCs; the material itself was cDNA or gDNA.

Per the germline V gene, CDR1 is MNHNY and CDR2 is SVGAGI (reference sequence). The CDR3 runs 15 residues. V was shortened by 11 bases and J by 6 bases, with 23 bases between the two germline ends. Some clones are missing from TCRdb's copy, which holds only in-frame ones; the method was immunoSEQ multiplex PCR. This table has around 150,000 clones, around 82% appearing once. The J gene is TRBJ2-1, the V gene TRBV6-6; maybe TRBD2 (6 bases). This TCR came from a woman aged 40 to 55 with COVID-19, enrolled during active disease. The sequenced material came from peripheral blood. The CDR3 sequence: CAVRFPGLTRNEQFF. The CDR3, as DNA: TGTGCCGTCAGGTTCCCGGGACTTACTCGCAATGAGCAGTTCTTC.